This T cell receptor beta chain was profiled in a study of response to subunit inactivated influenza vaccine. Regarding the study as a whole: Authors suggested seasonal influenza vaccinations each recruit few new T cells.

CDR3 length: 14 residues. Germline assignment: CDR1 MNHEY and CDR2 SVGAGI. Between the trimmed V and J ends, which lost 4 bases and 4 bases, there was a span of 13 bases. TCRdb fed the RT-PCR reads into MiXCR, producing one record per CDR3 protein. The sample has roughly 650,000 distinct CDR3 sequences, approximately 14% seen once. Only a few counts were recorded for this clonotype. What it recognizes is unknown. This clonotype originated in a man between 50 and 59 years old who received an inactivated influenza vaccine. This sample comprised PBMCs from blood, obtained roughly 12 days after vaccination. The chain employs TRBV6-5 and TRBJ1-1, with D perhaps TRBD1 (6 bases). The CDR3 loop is CASSSIGGATEAFF. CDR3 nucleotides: TGTGCCAGCAGTTCCATAGGGGGGGCCACTGAAGCTTTCTTT.